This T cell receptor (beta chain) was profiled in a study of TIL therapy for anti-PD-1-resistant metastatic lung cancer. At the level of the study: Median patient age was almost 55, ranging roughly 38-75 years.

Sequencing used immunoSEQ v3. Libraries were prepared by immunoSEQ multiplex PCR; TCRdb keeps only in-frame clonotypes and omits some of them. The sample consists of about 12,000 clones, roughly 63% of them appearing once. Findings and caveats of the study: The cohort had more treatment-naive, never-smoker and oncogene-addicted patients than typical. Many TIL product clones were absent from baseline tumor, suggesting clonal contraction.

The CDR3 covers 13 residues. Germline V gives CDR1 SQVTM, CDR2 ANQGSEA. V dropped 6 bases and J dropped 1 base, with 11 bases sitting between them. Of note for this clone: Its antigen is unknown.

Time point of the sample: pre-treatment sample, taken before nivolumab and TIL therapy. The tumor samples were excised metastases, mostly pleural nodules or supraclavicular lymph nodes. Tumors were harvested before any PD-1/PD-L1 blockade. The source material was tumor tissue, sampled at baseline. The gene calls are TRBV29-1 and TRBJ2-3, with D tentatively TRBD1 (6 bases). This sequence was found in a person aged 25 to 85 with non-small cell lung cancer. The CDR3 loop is CSVDSSGTDTQYF. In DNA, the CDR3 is TGCAGCGTGGACAGTTCCGGCACAGATACGCAGTATTTT.